The 24 T cell receptor beta chains in this list originate from one sample, sequenced in a study of CD8 T cells in Susac syndrome. Random hexamers were used to reverse transcribe the RNA input (0.5 to 1 ug). TCRdb re-called the immunoSEQ multiplex PCR reads with MiXCR, one entry per CDR3 protein. Among almost 450,000 distinct CDR3 sequences, 75% to 90% were seen once, and the ten largest hold approximately 0.12%. Sequenced input: CD8+ T cells from PBMCs. The receptors were gathered from a human donor with multiple sclerosis.

This chain connects TRBV29-1 to TRBJ1-5; tentatively, D is TRBD1 (5 bases). V shed 4 bases and J shed 7 bases, with 11 bases lying between them. The CDR3 is 12 residues long. Looked up from germline, CDR1 is SQVTM and CDR2 is ANQGSEA. The DNA of the CDR3 is TGCAGCGTTGTAGGGGAAGACCAGCCCCAGCATTTT. This sequence encodes CSVVGEDQPQHF. Drawing the rest from reference TRBV29-1 and TRBJ1-5, the complete variable domain is SAVISQKPSRDICQRGTSLTIQCQVDSQVTMMFWYRQQPGQSLTLIATANQGSEATYESGFVIDKFPISRPNLTFSTLTVSNMSPEDSSIYLCSVVGEDQPQHFGDGTRLSIL.

The chain has TRBV7-6 and TRBJ1-3; D is uncertain. The CDR3 has 15 amino acids. Germline CDR1 and CDR2: SGHVS and FNYEAQ. Trimming removed 0 bases from V and 1 base from J, with 7 bases in between. CDR3 bases: TGTGCCAGCAGCTTAGCGGCAGCTTCTGGAAACACCATATATTTT. Translation gives CASSLAAASGNTIYF.

The chain recombines TRBV27 with TRBJ2-2; weak D call: TRBD2 (6 bases). This CDR3 spans 12 amino acids. Germline V lookup: CDR1 MNHEY, CDR2 SMNVEV (reference sequence). Trimming took 6 bases from V and 5 from J, leaving 7 bases between them. The CDR3 DNA is TGTGCCAGCAGGGGGGGAACCGGGGAGCTGTTTTTT. It translates to CASRGGTGELFF.

The chain is built from TRBV11-3 and TRBJ2-1, with 7 bases that match TRBD1. Germline V gene data show CDR1 as SGHNT and CDR2 as YENEEA. V shed 2 bases and J 7 bases; nucleotides not matched to a gene: 5. The CDR3 loop spans 14 amino acids. CDR3: CASSLQGDLNEQFF. The CDR3 coding sequence is TGTGCCAGCAGCTTACAGGGGGATCTAAATGAGCAGTTCTTC.

This rearrangement joins TRBV7-6 to TRBJ2-7; TRBD1 matches 10 bases. The CDR3 runs 15 residues. Per germline, CDR1 SGHVS and CDR2 FNYEAQ. V dropped 5 bases and J dropped 3; count of bases not matched to a gene: 7. CDR3 sequence reads: CASSPSRDRGYEQYF. The DNA for the CDR3 is TGTGCCAGCAGCCCGTCCCGGGACAGGGGCTACGAGCAGTACTTC.

A few counts support this clonotype. V gene TRBV6-6 combines with J gene TRBJ1-5; D may be TRBD1 (6 bases). The CDR3 has 15 amino acids. Germline lookup yields CDR1 MNHNY and CDR2 SVGAGI (reference sequence). The V end lost 1 base, the J end lost 2 bases, and 9 bases lay between the germline ends. The CDR3 loop reads CASSYWGQGNQPQHF. The CDR3 DNA follows: TGTGCCAGCAGTTACTGGGGGCAGGGCAATCAGCCCCAGCATTTT.

V and J are TRBV4-1 and TRBJ1-4; 9 nucleotides line up with TRBD1. The CDR3 is 16 residues long. CDR1 is MGHRA, CDR2 YSYEKL, per germline. V shed 4 bases, J shed 6 bases, and the junction held 9 bases outside the gene matches. The chain's CDR3 is CASSPQPGTGYEKLFF. CDR3 bases: TGCGCCAGCAGCCCTCAACCCGGGACAGGGTATGAAAAACTGTTTTTT.

The chain combines TRBV4-1 with TRBJ1-4; no clear D. Germline CDR1 is MGHRA and CDR2 is YSYEKL. CDR3 length: 13 residues. The V gene lost 3 bases and the J gene lost 2 bases, with 4 bases spanning the gap. In nucleotides, the CDR3 is TGCGCCAGCAGCCAGGGGACTAATGAAAAACTGTTTTTT. Residues: CASSQGTNEKLFF.

This chain joins TRBV6-1 and TRBJ2-5, with 7 bases identical to TRBD1. After removal of 1 base from V and 3 bases from J, the junction contained 8 bases not matched to a gene. This CDR3 has 16 residues. Germline V gives CDR1 MNHNS, CDR2 SASEGT. In DNA form, the CDR3 reads TGTGCCAGCAGTGAAGAGCGGACAGGAGAAGAAGAGACCCAGTACTTC. It yields the protein CASSEERTGEEETQYF.

J is TRBJ1-5 and V is TRBV27, with D perhaps TRBD1 (5 bases). There are 13 residues in the CDR3. Germline V lookup: CDR1 MNHEY, CDR2 SMNVEV (reference sequence). V dropped 2 bases and J dropped 14 bases, with 16 bases sitting between them. The chain's CDR3 is CASSLRWGSVEHF. The CDR3 nucleotides read TGTGCCAGCAGTTTAAGGTGGGGGAGTGTGGAGCATTTT.

The chain is built from TRBV29-1 and TRBJ1-1; D is ambiguous. The CDR3 spans 12 residues. The V end lost 4 bases, the J end lost 2 bases, and 8 bases lay between the germline ends. Germline CDR1 and CDR2: SQVTM and ANQGSEA. CDR3 in amino acids: CSVAEPNTEAFF. The CDR3 DNA is TGCAGCGTTGCGGAGCCCAACACTGAAGCTTTCTTT.

The chain is built from TRBV2 and TRBJ2-7; D could derive from TRBD1 or TRBD2 (5 bases each). Germline CDR1 SNHLY, CDR2 FYNNEI. V lost 11 bases, J lost 4 bases, and 18 bases lay in between. CDR3 length: 13 residues. This CDR3 is CASSGTEVYEQYF. The CDR3 coding sequence is TGTGCCTCCTCCGGGACGGAAGTTTACGAGCAGTACTTC.

The chain links TRBV27 to TRBJ1-1; D remains ambiguous. Trimming stripped 3 bases from V and 2 bases from J, with 13 bases between. CDR3 length: 15 amino acids. Germline V lookup: CDR1 MNHEY, CDR2 SMNVEV (reference sequence). This chain's CDR3 is CASSFSAGFNTEAFF. DNA for the CDR3: TGTGCCAGCAGTTTCTCTGCAGGTTTTAACACTGAAGCTTTCTTT.

The chain recombines TRBV5-1 with TRBJ1-1; tentatively, D is TRBD1 (6 bases). The CDR3 contains 15 residues. The V and J ends lost 4 bases and 1 base respectively, with 14 bases between them. Germline loops: CDR1 SGHRS, CDR2 YFSETQ. The CDR3 nucleotides read TGCGCCAGCAGCCAGCCGGGACATTCGAACACTGAAGCTTTCTTT. Its translation: CASSQPGHSNTEAFF. Combining the CDR3 with reference TRBV5-1 and TRBJ1-1 gives the whole variable domain KAGVTQTPRYLIKTRGQQVTLSCSPISGHRSVSWYQQTPGQGLQFLFEYFSETQRNKGNFPGRFSGRQFSNSRSEMNVSTLELGDSALYLCASSQPGHSNTEAFFGQGTRLTVV.

This clonotype has just a few counts. J is TRBJ2-3 and V is TRBV14; possibly TRBD2 for D (6 bases). Germline CDR1 reads SGHDN; CDR2 reads FVKESK. This CDR3 comprises 15 residues. Trimming removed 1 base at V and 2 bases at J, with 10 bases between. This chain's CDR3 is CASSQVAGPTDTQYF. For the CDR3, the DNA is TGTGCCAGCAGCCAAGTCGCGGGGCCCACAGATACGCAGTATTTT.

Only one count was recorded for this clonotype. The gene calls are TRBV4-1 and TRBJ1-1, with D possibly TRBD1 on 5 matching bases. This CDR3 spans 16 amino acids. With 0 bases removed from V and 0 bases from J, the gap between germline ends came to 11 bases. Germline lookup yields CDR1 MGHRA and CDR2 YSYEKL. The CDR3 here is CASSQESGLLNTEAFF. The DNA for the CDR3 is TGCGCCAGCAGCCAAGAATCGGGACTTCTGAACACTGAAGCTTTCTTT.

In this sample, this clonotype turned up a few times. V gene TRBV20-1 combines with J gene TRBJ1-1, with D possibly matching TRBD1 (6 bases). CDR1 and CDR2 (germline): DFQATT, SNEGSKA (reference sequence). The CDR3 contains 16 residues. Between the trimmed V and J ends, which lost 3 bases and 4 bases, there was a span of 21 bases. The CDR3 region has the DNA TGCAGTGCTAGGCCCTCGTTCGGGGGGCGAAGCACTGAAGCTTTCTTT. The encoded protein is CSARPSFGGRSTEAFF.

The chain combines TRBV12-3 or TRBV12-4 with TRBJ2-7; either TRBD1 or TRBD2 may fit D (5 bases each). The V and J ends lost 5 bases and 4 bases respectively, with 15 bases between them. CDR3 size: 14 residues. The CDR3 region is CASSPGPEDYEQYF. CDR3 DNA: TGTGCCAGCAGTCCGGGACCGGAGGATTACGAGCAGTACTTC.

The chain carries TRBV6-1 and TRBJ2-1; 7 nucleotides align to TRBD2. After removal of 2 bases from V and 9 bases from J, the junction contained 10 bases not matched to a gene. CDR3 size: 15 residues. The germline V gene has CDR1 MNHNS and CDR2 SASEGT. DNA of the CDR3: TGTGCCAGCAGTGAATTGAGGGAGGGCCGCGTTGAGCAGTTCTTC. Protein: CASSELREGRVEQFF.

V gene TRBV29-1 combines with J gene TRBJ2-1; 10 nucleotides align to TRBD2. The germline gives CDR1 SQVTM, CDR2 ANQGSEA. V shed 7 bases, J shed 7 bases, and the junction held 4 bases outside the gene matches. The CDR3 is made up of 12 amino acids. The chain's CDR3 is CSGGLAINEQFF. In DNA, the CDR3 is TGCAGCGGGGGACTAGCGATAAATGAGCAGTTCTTC.

This chain joins TRBV7-3 and TRBJ2-3; D possibly uses TRBD1 or TRBD2 (5 bases each). Germline CDR1 is SGHTA and CDR2 is FQGTGA. V was cut by 4 bases and J by 2 bases, with 13 bases left in between. The CDR3 extends over 15 amino acids. CDR3 in DNA: TGTGCCAGCAGCTCCGGGACCTCCTACACAGATACGCAGTATTTT. It codes for CASSSGTSYTDTQYF. The whole variable domain, filled in from reference TRBV7-3 and TRBJ2-3, reads GAGVSQTPSNKVTEKGKYVELRCDPISGHTALYWYRQSLGQGPEFLIYFQGTGAADDSGLPNDRFFAVRPEGSVSTLKIQRTERGDSAVYLCASSSGTSYTDTQYFGPGTRLTVL.

V and J are TRBV7-2 and TRBJ2-5; a possible D gene is TRBD1 (5 bases). This CDR3 contains 15 residues. Trimming left V 5 bases short and J 1 base short, with 14 bases between. CDR1 is SGHTA, CDR2 FQGNSA, per germline. The CDR3 bases are TGTGCCAGCAGCCCGCCGACAGCCTCCCAAGAGACCCAGTACTTC. Its translation: CASSPPTASQETQYF.

The rearrangement links TRBV7-9 to TRBJ2-7; 16 bases line up with TRBD2. Losses at the gene ends were 4 bases for V and 0 bases for J; bases not matched to a gene: 9. The CDR3 sequence is 19 residues long. Germline CDR1 SEHNR, CDR2 FQNEAQ (reference sequence). The CDR3 nucleotides are TGTGCCAGCAGCTCCATGGGACTAGCGGGAGGGCCAAACTCCTACGAGCAGTACTTC. This codes for CASSSMGLAGGPNSYEQYF. Looking up the rest from reference TRBV7-9 and TRBJ2-7 gives the full variable domain: DTGVSQNPRHKITKRGQNVTFRCDPISEHNRLYWYRQTLGQGPEFLTYFQNEAQLEKSRLLSDRFSAERPKGSFSTLEIQRTEQGDSAMYLCASSSMGLAGGPNSYEQYFGPGTRLTVT.

The chain carries TRBV27 and TRBJ1-1; D might be TRBD1 (6 bases). V was cut by 5 bases and J by 3 bases, with 16 bases left in between. CDR1 MNHEY and CDR2 SMNVEV come from the germline V gene (reference sequence). This CDR3 has 15 residues. The CDR3 DNA sequence: TGTGCCAGCAGTCCGGAACAGGGTCGCGACACTGAAGCTTTCTTT. Protein product: CASSPEQGRDTEAFF.